The sequence of this TCR beta chain was determined in a study of PD-L1 blockade in urothelial cancer. Study context: Chemotherapy regimens numbering 0 to 3 had been given to patients. Median T cell yield from blood was approximately 130,000.

This clone showed up just a few times. CDR1 is SEHNR and CDR2 is FQNEAQ in the germline V gene (reference sequence). The CDR3 has 15 amino acids. Between the trimmed V and J ends, which lost 4 bases and 10 bases, there was a span of 22 bases. Stated time point: pretreatment peripheral blood. Generated by immunoSEQ multiplex PCR, the TCRdb table keeps only in-frame clones and is missing some. The table shows about 86,000 clones, with 85% to 90% occurring only once. The chain employs TRBV7-9 and TRBJ1-2; maybe TRBD1 (5 bases). This clonotype originated in a man aged 55 to 70 with urothelial cancer. Source: PBMCs, taken around atezolizumab (anti-PD-L1) treatment. The CDR3 bases are TGTGCCAGCAGCTCAGACAGCAGCGGGTATGGTTCCTACACCTTC. Protein: CASSSDSSGYGSYTF.